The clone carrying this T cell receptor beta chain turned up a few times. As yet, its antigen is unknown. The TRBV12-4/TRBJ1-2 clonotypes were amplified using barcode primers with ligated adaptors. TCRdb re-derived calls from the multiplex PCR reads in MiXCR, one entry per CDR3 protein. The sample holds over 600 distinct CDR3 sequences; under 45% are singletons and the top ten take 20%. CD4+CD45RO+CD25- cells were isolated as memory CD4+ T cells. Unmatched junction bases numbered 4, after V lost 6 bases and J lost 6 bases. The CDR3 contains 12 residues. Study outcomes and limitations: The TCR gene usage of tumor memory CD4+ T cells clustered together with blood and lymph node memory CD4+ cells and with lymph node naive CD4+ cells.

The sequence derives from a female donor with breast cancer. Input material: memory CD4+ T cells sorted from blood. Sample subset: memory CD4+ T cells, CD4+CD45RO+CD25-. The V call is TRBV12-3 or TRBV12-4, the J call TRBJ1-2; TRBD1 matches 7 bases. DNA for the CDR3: TGTGCCAGCAGATCCGACAGGGATGGCTACACCTTC. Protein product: CASRSDRDGYTF.